This TCR beta chain came from a study of patients and donors after allogeneic stem cell transplantation. CDR1 is MNHEY and CDR2 is SVGAGI in the germline V gene. The CDR3 spans 16 residues. Trimming pared 4 bases from V and 8 bases from J, leaving 22 bases between. TCRdb passed the RT-PCR reads through MiXCR, listing each CDR3 protein once. This table holds about 960,000 distinct CDR3 sequences, about 20% found once. This clonotype was sampled from a human donor who was either an allogeneic HSCT recipient or a stem cell or donor lymphocyte infusion donor (not recorded which). It is not recorded whose cells these are; they may come from a transplant donor. The V gene is TRBV6-5, the J gene TRBJ2-3; D is perhaps TRBD2 (6 bases). The sample was blood, either unsorted or a sorted T cell fraction (not recorded which). CDR3 amino acids: CASSSYRDSPRCTQYF. The CDR3, as DNA: TGTGCCAGCAGTTCCTACCGGGACTCCCCTAGGTGTACGCAGTATTTT.